This T cell receptor beta chain was retrieved from a study of blood T cell repertoires in COVID-19. Study-wide context: Sample material is recorded as cDNA or gDNA derived from T cells, B-cell-depleted T cells, or PBMCs.

In the authors' workflow: Cell counts per sample came from amplifying reference gene primers. Measured with immunoSEQ multiplex PCR; TCRdb has only the in-frame clones, and not every one. V and J calls plus clone size are reproduced from that table; the DNA served to infer D and trimming. The sample holds approximately 29,000 clones, 85% to 90% seen once. Germline-derived CDR1 and CDR2 are LNHDA and SQIVND (reference sequence). The CDR3 is made up of 16 amino acids. V dropped 4 bases and J dropped 2 bases, with 17 bases sitting between them. This receptor was taken from a man between 70 and 80 years old with active COVID-19. The chain has TRBV19 and TRBJ2-5, with D possibly being TRBD2 (5 bases). The sample consisted of peripheral blood. The CDR3 protein is CASSTHVLVKQETQYF. CDR3 sequence (DNA): TGTGCCAGTAGTACACACGTACTAGTCAAACAAGAGACCCAGTACTTC.